The rows below give T cell receptor beta chains drawn from one sample of a study of CD8+CD57+ T cells in acquired aplastic anemia. Each CDR3 protein is one row after TCRdb ran MiXCR on the reads. The table shows 150,000 to 200,000 distinct CDR3 sequences, with roughly 43% occurring only once. Sequencing was carried out using sorted CD4+, CD8+, or CD8+CD57+ T cells (not recorded which) from PBMCs. These receptors were obtained from a human donor with aplastic anemia. Both conserved end residues are part of each CDR3. Each record gives: V gene, clone size, J gene, D gene, CDR3 DNA, CDR3 protein. D genes are given only for firm matches. Some rows have no size entry. The others give once, few or many, or a class for an expanded clone.

v_gene: TRBV5-5; abundance: .; j_gene: TRBJ1-2; d_gene: .; CDR3nt: TGTGCCAGCAGCGAAAAGGCCGGGCCCGACTATGGCTACACCTTC; CDR3aa: CASSEKAGPDYGYTF
v_gene: TRBV20-1; abundance: many; j_gene: TRBJ1-4; d_gene: TRBD1; CDR3nt: TGCAGTGCCAGGACAGGGACCAATGAAAAACTGTTTTTT; CDR3aa: CSARTGTNEKLFF
v_gene: TRBV3-1; abundance: many; j_gene: TRBJ2-5; d_gene: .; CDR3nt: TGTGCCAGCAGCCCGGGACCTCTCCAAGAGACCCAGTACTTC; CDR3aa: CASSPGPLQETQYF
v_gene: TRBV4-2; abundance: many; j_gene: TRBJ2-7; d_gene: .; CDR3nt: TGTGCCAGCAGCCCCCGACAGGAGAGCTCCTACGAGCAGTACTTC; CDR3aa: CASSPRQESSYEQYF
v_gene: TRBV5-1; abundance: many; j_gene: TRBJ2-3; d_gene: .; CDR3nt: TGCGCCAGCAGCTTACAATCAGATACGCAGTATTTT; CDR3aa: CASSLQSDTQYF
v_gene: TRBV24-1; abundance: many; j_gene: TRBJ1-2; d_gene: TRBD1; CDR3nt: TGTGCCACCAGTGAGGCCGGGACAGGAGTCTATGGCTACACCTTC; CDR3aa: CATSEAGTGVYGYTF
v_gene: TRBV3-1; abundance: many; j_gene: TRBJ1-1; d_gene: .; CDR3nt: TGTGCCAGCAGCCAAGGGTTCCAGCCGAACACTGAAGCTTTCTTT; CDR3aa: CASSQGFQPNTEAFF
v_gene: TRBV5-5; abundance: .; j_gene: TRBJ1-2; d_gene: TRBD1; CDR3nt: TGTGCCAGCAGCCGCTTAGGCCCAACAGGGGATGGCTACACCTTC; CDR3aa: CASSRLGPTGDGYTF
v_gene: TRBV10-3; abundance: few; j_gene: TRBJ1-1; d_gene: .; CDR3nt: TGTGCCATCAGTGACCTAGGGGGGGCTGAAGCTTTCTTT; CDR3aa: CAISDLGGAEAFF
v_gene: TRBV29-1; abundance: many; j_gene: TRBJ2-1; d_gene: TRBD1; CDR3nt: TGCAGCGCCCGGGACAGACAATTAAATGAGCAGTTCTTC; CDR3aa: CSARDRQLNEQFF
v_gene: TRBV7-2; abundance: .; j_gene: TRBJ2-7; d_gene: .; CDR3nt: TGTGCCAGCAGCTTAGGTCAGTCGGTTACCGAGCAGTACTTC; CDR3aa: CASSLGQSVTEQYF
v_gene: TRBV29-1; abundance: many; j_gene: TRBJ1-2; d_gene: .; CDR3nt: TGCAGCGTTGAGCAGGGCCAGGGGTTCGGCTACACCTTC; CDR3aa: CSVEQGQGFGYTF
v_gene: TRBV7-6; abundance: .; j_gene: TRBJ2-7; d_gene: .; CDR3nt: TGTGCCAGCAGCTTAGGCCCGGGAGCATACGAGCAGTACTTC; CDR3aa: CASSLGPGAYEQYF
v_gene: TRBV30; abundance: .; j_gene: TRBJ2-1; d_gene: .; CDR3nt: TGTGCCTGGAGTTACCCAGGGAGGAATGAGCAGTTCTTC; CDR3aa: CAWSYPGRNEQFF
v_gene: TRBV10-3; abundance: .; j_gene: TRBJ2-1; d_gene: .; CDR3nt: TGTGCCATCAGACGGACATTTTCCTCCTACAATGAGCAGTTCTTC; CDR3aa: CAIRRTFSSYNEQFF
v_gene: TRBV24-1; abundance: .; j_gene: TRBJ2-5; d_gene: TRBD1; CDR3nt: TGTGCCACCAGTGATAGGAACAGGGGGGTCGAAGAGACCCAGTACTTC; CDR3aa: CATSDRNRGVEETQYF
v_gene: TRBV11-3; abundance: few; j_gene: TRBJ2-1; d_gene: .; CDR3nt: TGTGCCAGCAGCTTTCGGGGTACCTACAATGAGCAGTTCTTC; CDR3aa: CASSFRGTYNEQFF
v_gene: TRBV5-4; abundance: few; j_gene: TRBJ1-2; d_gene: TRBD1; CDR3nt: TGTGCCAGCAGCCCCAACCCGGGACAGGGATATGGCTACACCTTC; CDR3aa: CASSPNPGQGYGYTF
v_gene: TRBV6-1; abundance: .; j_gene: TRBJ2-3; d_gene: TRBD1; CDR3nt: TGTGCCAGCAGTCTTGACAGGGGCGCCGGAGATACGCAGTATTTT; CDR3aa: CASSLDRGAGDTQYF
v_gene: TRBV25-1; abundance: many; j_gene: TRBJ2-7; d_gene: TRBD1; CDR3nt: TGTGCCAGCACCCTGACAGGGTACGAGCAGTACTTC; CDR3aa: CASTLTGYEQYF
v_gene: TRBV6-1; abundance: .; j_gene: TRBJ1-2; d_gene: .; CDR3nt: TGTGCCAGCAGTGATGGGTGGAAGGGCTATGGCTACACCTTC; CDR3aa: CASSDGWKGYGYTF
v_gene: TRBV20-1; abundance: many; j_gene: TRBJ2-1; d_gene: .; CDR3nt: TGCAGTGCTCCCCCAGGACAGTACAATGAGCAGTTCTTC; CDR3aa: CSAPPGQYNEQFF
v_gene: TRBV25-1; abundance: .; j_gene: TRBJ2-7; d_gene: .; CDR3nt: TGTGCCAGCAGACACTTCTACGAGCAGTACTTC; CDR3aa: CASRHFYEQYF
v_gene: TRBV7-2; abundance: .; j_gene: TRBJ2-5; d_gene: .; CDR3nt: TGTGCCAGCAGTTATGACCGACAAGAGACCCAGTACTTC; CDR3aa: CASSYDRQETQYF
v_gene: TRBV29-1; abundance: .; j_gene: TRBJ1-6; d_gene: TRBD1; CDR3nt: TGCAGCGCACGGGACAGCAGCCAAGATCTGGGGCACTCACCCCTCCACTTT; CDR3aa: CSARDSSQDLGHSPLHF
v_gene: TRBV24-1; abundance: .; j_gene: TRBJ2-7; d_gene: .; CDR3nt: TGTGCCACCAGTGACCCCCGGACTCCAACCTACGAGCAGTACTTC; CDR3aa: CATSDPRTPTYEQYF
v_gene: TRBV12-3/TRBV12-4; abundance: .; j_gene: TRBJ2-7; d_gene: TRBD1; CDR3nt: TGTGCCAGCAGAAGGGACAGCTCCTACGAGCAGTACTTC; CDR3aa: CASRRDSSYEQYF
v_gene: TRBV12-3/TRBV12-4; abundance: many; j_gene: TRBJ2-7; d_gene: TRBD1; CDR3nt: TGTGCCAGCAGTGAACAGGGGGACTTAACCTACGAGCAGTACTTC; CDR3aa: CASSEQGDLTYEQYF
v_gene: TRBV6-5; abundance: many; j_gene: TRBJ2-7; d_gene: TRBD2; CDR3nt: TGTGCCAGCAGCTTAGCGGGGAATACCTACGAGCAGTACTTC; CDR3aa: CASSLAGNTYEQYF
v_gene: TRBV5-8; abundance: many; j_gene: TRBJ2-7; d_gene: TRBD2; CDR3nt: TGTGCCAGCAGCTTGGCTACGACGGGGGGGCAGGAGCAGTACTTC; CDR3aa: CASSLATTGGQEQYF
v_gene: TRBV9; abundance: .; j_gene: TRBJ1-4; d_gene: .; CDR3nt: TGTGCCAGCAGCTCTACGACCGGGGAAAAACTGTTTTTT; CDR3aa: CASSSTTGEKLFF
v_gene: TRBV7-6; abundance: .; j_gene: TRBJ1-2; d_gene: TRBD1; CDR3nt: TGTGCCAGCAGCTTAGACGAGACAGGGGGAGGCGGCTACACCTTC; CDR3aa: CASSLDETGGGGYTF
v_gene: TRBV10-3; abundance: .; j_gene: TRBJ1-6; d_gene: .; CDR3nt: TGTGCCATCAGTGGGGGGCAGGTCTATAATTCACCCCTCCACTTT; CDR3aa: CAISGGQVYNSPLHF
v_gene: TRBV20-1; abundance: .; j_gene: TRBJ2-3; d_gene: .; CDR3nt: TGCAGTGGTTCGGGCTTAGGGCGGAATACGCAGTATTTT; CDR3aa: CSGSGLGRNTQYF
v_gene: TRBV6-1; abundance: many; j_gene: TRBJ2-7; d_gene: TRBD2; CDR3nt: TGTGCCAGCACCCAAGCGGGGACCTCCTACGAGCAGTACTTC; CDR3aa: CASTQAGTSYEQYF
v_gene: TRBV12-3/TRBV12-4; abundance: few; j_gene: TRBJ2-2; d_gene: .; CDR3nt: TGTGCCAGCAGTTTAGCAGTCACTGGCTACACCGGGGAGCTGTTTTTT; CDR3aa: CASSLAVTGYTGELFF
v_gene: TRBV29-1; abundance: .; j_gene: TRBJ2-3; d_gene: TRBD2; CDR3nt: TGCAGCGTAGCCGGGACTAGCGGGGGGGCCTATTATTTT; CDR3aa: CSVAGTSGGAYYF